This is a list of T cell receptor beta chains from one sample in a study of T cell repertoires in aging, cancer and after chemotherapy. TCRdb independently ran MiXCR on the multiplex PCR reads; one entry per CDR3 protein. The sample shows about 2,700 distinct CDR3 sequences, around 21% of them seen only once. Material: blood. All receptors come from a human donor with a solid tumor. CDR3s include the opening cysteine and the closing phenylalanine or tryptophan. A D gene is named only where the DNA matches it firmly. A clone size is listed for some rows: how often the clone was seen (once, few, many), or a class if it is expanded.

d_gene | len | j_gene | v_gene | abundance | CDR3nt | CDR3aa
- | 16 | TRBJ2-7 | TRBV6-5 | medium-sized | TGTGCCAGCAGTTACGGGACATCCGGTGGGATCTACGAGCAGTACTTC | CASSYGTSGGIYEQYF
- | 15 | TRBJ2-4 | TRBV28 | few | TGTGCCAGCAGCCCCAGTCCGGACACGCCGGACGTTCAGTACTTC | CASSPSPDTPDVQYF
- | 12 | TRBJ2-2 | TRBV5-1 | - | TGCGCCAGCAGCCGCACCACCGGGGAGCTGTTTTTT | CASSRTTGELFF
TRBD1 | 14 | TRBJ1-3 | TRBV5-1 | - | TGCGCCAGCAGCTGGGGGACAGAGGGAAACACCATATATTTT | CASSWGTEGNTIYF
TRBD1 | 16 | TRBJ1-5 | TRBV12-3/TRBV12-4 | - | TGTGCCAGCAGTTTAGGGACAGGGGGCCGAAATCAGCCCCAGCATTTT | CASSLGTGGRNQPQHF
TRBD1 | 12 | TRBJ2-7 | TRBV6-2/TRBV6-3 | medium-sized | TGTGCCAGCAGGAGGACAGGGACCGAGCAGTACTTC | CASRRTGTEQYF
TRBD2 | 21 | TRBJ2-2 | TRBV5-1 | few | TGCGCCAGCAGCTTGGCCCGGGGCCTAGCGGGGGGGCTGGCGAACACCGGGGAGCTGTTTTTT | CASSLARGLAGGLANTGELFF
- | 15 | TRBJ1-5 | TRBV27 | - | TGTGCCAGCAGTCCACGGACGAGTAGCAATCAGCCCCAGCATTTT | CASSPRTSSNQPQHF
TRBD1 | 14 | TRBJ1-6 | TRBV28 | - | TGTGCCAGCAGTTCCAGCAACAGGGGATCACCCCTCCACTTT | CASSSSNRGSPLHF
- | 14 | TRBJ1-1 | TRBV7-2 | few | TGTGCCAGCAGCTTGCGGGGGCGAGGGACTGAAGCTTTCTTT | CASSLRGRGTEAFF
- | 12 | TRBJ1-2 | TRBV29-1 | large | TGCAGCGTTGACACGGGGTCCTATGGCTACACCTTC | CSVDTGSYGYTF
TRBD2 | 16 | TRBJ2-3 | TRBV6-5 | - | TGTGCCAGCAGTGAAGCGCCGGCGGGAGGAACGAGTACGCAGTATTTT | CASSEAPAGGTSTQYF
- | 11 | TRBJ2-7 | TRBV20-1 | few | TGCAGTGCTGGGGGACAAAACGAGCAGTACTTC | CSAGGQNEQYF
- | 14 | TRBJ2-2 | TRBV5-5 | few | TGTGCCAGCAGCAGTCCAGGGAACACCGGGGAGCTGTTTTTT | CASSSPGNTGELFF
- | 12 | TRBJ1-2 | TRBV2 | - | TGTGCCAGCAGTGAGGGGACGCCGGGCTACACCTTC | CASSEGTPGYTF
TRBD1 | 15 | TRBJ2-1 | TRBV6-5 | large | TGTGCCAGCAGTGAGGAGACAGGGGGCTACAATGAGCAGTTCTTC | CASSEETGGYNEQFF
- | 14 | TRBJ1-5 | TRBV5-5 | - | TGTGCCAGCAGCTCGGGACTGGGCAATCAGCCCCAGCATTTT | CASSSGLGNQPQHF
TRBD1 | 16 | TRBJ2-7 | TRBV7-9 | medium-sized | TGTGCCAGCAGCTCCCCGCGGACAGGGGGAACGTACGAGCAGTACTTC | CASSSPRTGGTYEQYF
TRBD2 | 14 | TRBJ2-7 | TRBV29-1 | medium-sized | TGCAGCGTTGAAGCCACTAGCGGGAGCGACGAGCAGTACTTC | CSVEATSGSDEQYF
- | 14 | TRBJ1-5 | TRBV27 | medium-sized | TGTGCCAGCAGTTTTGATTTATGGAATCAGCCCCAGCATTTT | CASSFDLWNQPQHF
- | 14 | TRBJ2-7 | TRBV27 | medium-sized | TGTGCCAGCAGTTTAATGGGTAACTCCTACGAGCAGTACTTC | CASSLMGNSYEQYF
TRBD1 | 15 | TRBJ2-7 | TRBV5-1 | - | TGCGCCAGCAGCCTACGGGACAGGGGAAGGGACGAGCAGTACTTC | CASSLRDRGRDEQYF
- | 15 | TRBJ2-7 | TRBV27 | once | TGTGCCAGCAGTCCCCCAGGGGGGGCTCCCTACGAGCAGTACTTC | CASSPPGGAPYEQYF
- | 17 | TRBJ2-7 | TRBV4-2 | - | TGTGCCAGCAGCCAAGAATCTCGGGGGAGACCTTTCTACGAGCAGTACTTC | CASSQESRGRPFYEQYF
- | 14 | TRBJ1-2 | TRBV29-1 | medium-sized | TGCAGCGTTCTTCGGAGCCAAGAAATCTATGGCTACACCTTC | CSVLRSQEIYGYTF
- | 14 | TRBJ1-1 | TRBV20-1 | - | TGCAGTGCTAGTCCGACAGGCCGGAACACTGAAGCTTTCTTT | CSASPTGRNTEAFF
- | 15 | TRBJ1-2 | TRBV5-1 | few | TGCGCCAGCAGCTTGGAACCAGACAAGCCGTGGGGCTACACCTTC | CASSLEPDKPWGYTF
TRBD1 | 13 | TRBJ1-2 | TRBV28 | - | TGTGCCAGCAGTGGGGACAGCCAAAATGGCTACACCTTC | CASSGDSQNGYTF
TRBD1 | 16 | TRBJ1-2 | TRBV7-2 | medium-sized | TGTGCCAGCAGCTTATTAGTACCGGGACAGGGGAATGGCTACACCTTC | CASSLLVPGQGNGYTF
- | 12 | TRBJ2-3 | TRBV7-9 | medium-sized | TGTGCCAGCAGCTTTGACGCAGATACGCAGTATTTT | CASSFDADTQYF
- | 17 | TRBJ2-2 | TRBV5-1 | medium-sized | TGCGCCAGCAGCTTGGGTGCGGACTCGGCTCACACCGGGGAGCTGTTTTTT | CASSLGADSAHTGELFF
- | 15 | TRBJ1-2 | TRBV29-1 | medium-sized | TGCAGCGTTGAGCTTTCGGAGTACACAGGGCTTGGCTACACCTTC | CSVELSEYTGLGYTF
- | 14 | TRBJ1-1 | TRBV5-5 | - | TGTGCCAGCAGCTTGGCGCAGGGGAGGACTGAAGCTTTCTTT | CASSLAQGRTEAFF
- | 14 | TRBJ1-2 | TRBV2 | - | TGTGCCAGCAGTGGGGGGCAGGGCACCTATGGCTACACCTTC | CASSGGQGTYGYTF
- | 16 | TRBJ2-1 | TRBV19 | - | TGTGCCAGTACCATTACTGGCGGAGCTTTATACAAAGAGCAGTTCTTC | CASTITGGALYKEQFF
- | 12 | TRBJ2-2 | TRBV7-3 | - | TGTGCCAGCAGCTTGTCCGGCGGGGAGCTGTTTTTT | CASSLSGGELFF
- | 14 | TRBJ1-2 | TRBV5-6 | medium-sized | TGTGCCAGCAGCTTGCCGACAGGTTTTTATGGCTACACCTTC | CASSLPTGFYGYTF
- | 13 | TRBJ1-1 | TRBV20-1 | - | TGCAGTGCCGATGGGGGGGAAGGCACTGAAGCTTTCTTT | CSADGGEGTEAFF
TRBD2 | 15 | TRBJ2-1 | TRBV5-1 | - | TGCGCCAGCAGAGAGCCCGGGACTAGCAGGAATGAGCAGTTCTTC | CASREPGTSRNEQFF
- | 15 | TRBJ2-2 | TRBV6-5 | - | TGTGCCAGCAGTAACTCGACCCAGGGCACCGGGGAGCTGTTTTTT | CASSNSTQGTGELFF
- | 12 | TRBJ2-2 | TRBV7-3 | - | TGTTCCAGCAGCTTGTCCGGCGGGGAGCTGTTTTTT | CSSSLSGGELFF
- | 13 | TRBJ2-7 | TRBV20-1 | medium-sized | TGCAGTGCTAGGGCATCAGGGGGGAGCGAGCAGTACTTC | CSARASGGSEQYF
- | 13 | TRBJ1-2 | TRBV6-1 | medium-sized | TGTGCCAGCAGTCTCGTAGTCAGGGATGGCTACACCTTC | CASSLVVRDGYTF
- | 15 | TRBJ1-2 | TRBV15 | medium-sized | TGTGCCACCAGCAGAGAGGGGGGCGCAAACTATGGCTACACCTTC | CATSREGGANYGYTF
- | 14 | TRBJ1-5 | TRBV19 | medium-sized | TGTGCCAGTAAAGCAGACGGGGGCAATCAGCCCCAGCATTTT | CASKADGGNQPQHF
- | 14 | TRBJ1-1 | TRBV4-1 | - | TGCGCCAGCGCTATATCACAGGGGAACACTGAAGCTTTCTTT | CASAISQGNTEAFF
TRBD2 | 16 | TRBJ2-1 | TRBV28 | - | TGTGCCAGCAGTTTAAGGGTATCACTAGCGGGCATAAAGCAGTTCTTC | CASSLRVSLAGIKQFF
- | 15 | TRBJ2-2 | TRBV6-5 | medium-sized | TGTGCCAGCAGTTACTCGATTCTGACAGCCGGGGAGCTGTTTTTT | CASSYSILTAGELFF
- | 18 | TRBJ1-4 | TRBV20-1 | - | TGCAGTGCCCCGGGTGGGGGGGGATCCCTCGGTTTGCGGGAAAAACTGTTTTTT | CSAPGGGGSLGLREKLFF
- | 14 | TRBJ1-5 | TRBV28 | - | TGTGCCAGCAGTTTGCAGATGGGCGGGCAGCCCCAGCATTTT | CASSLQMGGQPQHF
- | 18 | TRBJ2-1 | TRBV29-1 | few | TGCAGCGTTGAAGAGAGGGGGAGGCGGGGCCAACCCTACAATGAGCAGTTCTTC | CSVEERGRRGQPYNEQFF
- | 13 | TRBJ1-6 | TRBV12-3/TRBV12-4 | - | TGTGCCACCAAACGGACGGAAGGGTCACCCCTCCACTTT | CATKRTEGSPLHF
- | 13 | TRBJ2-5 | TRBV5-6 | - | TGTGCCAGCAGCTTGGGTGGGGGGGAGACCCAGTACTTC | CASSLGGGETQYF